These 13 T cell receptor beta chains came from one sample sequenced in a study of shared clonotypes between healthy human individuals. Sequencing was performed with immunoSEQ multiplex PCR; in TCRdb, only in-frame clones are kept and a portion is missing. Among roughly 1,800,000 clones, approximately 94% were seen once, and the ten largest hold more than 0.95%. Terminally differentiated effector memory CD45RA+ cells were left out of the naive CD8 fraction, which was CD45RO-negative and positively selected for CCR7. Sequenced input: naive CD8+ T cells sorted from blood. The receptors were gathered from a man aged 18 to 29 in good health.

This chain links TRBV5-1 with TRBJ2-7; TRBD1 is a possible D gene (6 bases). The CDR3 covers 16 residues. Trimming shortened V by 0 bases and J by 1 base, and 14 bases separated the two germline ends. In germline, CDR1 is SGHRS, CDR2 YFSETQ. CDR3 coding DNA: TGCGCCAGCAGCTTGGCTCCCGGGACACCTTCCTACGAGCAGTACTTC. This sequence encodes CASSLAPGTPSYEQYF.

This chain connects TRBV27 to TRBJ1-2, with TRBD1 matching 7 bases. The CDR3 covers 13 residues. CDR1 MNHEY and CDR2 SMNVEV come from the germline V gene (reference sequence). V gave up 4 bases and J gave up 4 bases; unmatched junction bases: 3. This CDR3 is CASSSGTVYGYTF. CDR3 nucleotide sequence: TGTGCCAGCAGTTCCGGGACAGTCTATGGCTACACCTTC.

J is TRBJ1-2 and V is TRBV28; TRBD1 matches at 9 bases. The V gene's germline CDR1 is MDHEN and CDR2 SYDVKM. There are 15 residues in the CDR3. V shed 5 bases and J 2 bases; nucleotides not matched to a gene: 6. CDR3 DNA sequence: TGTGCCAGCAGTCTCACACAGGGGGCAAACTATGGCTACACCTTC. This encodes CASSLTQGANYGYTF.

On this clone: In the same sample, other DNA sequences code for this CDR3. CDR3 sequence (DNA): TGTGCCAGCAGTTCGGGACTAGCGGGAGTCAATGAGCAGTTCTTC. It encodes CASSSGLAGVNEQFF. The chain couples TRBV27 to TRBJ2-1; TRBD2 matches 14 bases. V gave up 4 bases and J gave up 6 bases; unmatched junction bases: 2. Germline values: CDR1 MNHEY, CDR2 SMNVEV (reference sequence). This CDR3 is built from 15 residues.

The rearrangement links TRBV27 to TRBJ2-5; tentatively, D is TRBD1 (5 bases). Germline V gene data show CDR1 as MNHEY and CDR2 as SMNVEV (reference sequence). The CDR3 extends over 13 amino acids. V was pared by 7 bases and J by 3 bases, with 12 bases between. The CDR3: CASKHLGEETQYF. DNA of the CDR3: TGTGCCAGCAAACATTTAGGGGAAGAGACCCAGTACTTC.

With respect to this clone: The sample has other DNA sequences that encode this CDR3 too. CDR3 loop: CASSEGTEETQYF. The CDR3 DNA reads as TGTGCCAGCAGTGAAGGGACCGAAGAGACCCAGTACTTC. The V call is TRBV2, the J call TRBJ2-5; no clear D gene. Trimming cost V 1 base and J 3 bases, with 6 bases left between them. The V gene's germline CDR1 is SNHLY and CDR2 FYNNEI. The CDR3 totals 13 residues. The full variable domain, its missing parts supplied by reference TRBV2 and TRBJ2-5, is EPEVTQTPSHQVTQMGQEVILRCVPISNHLYFYWYRQILGQKVEFLVSFYNNEISEKSEIFDDQFSVERPDGSNFTLKIRSTKLEDSAMYFCASSEGTEETQYFGPGTRLLVL.

CDR3 coding DNA: TGTGCCTGTCGAAGGAACACTGAAGCTTTCTTT. It translates to CACRRNTEAFF. This chain joins TRBV30 and TRBJ1-1; no definite D call. Germline CDR1 GTSNPN, CDR2 SVGIG (reference sequence). Trimming shortened V by 6 bases and J by 1 base, and 6 bases separated the two germline ends. CDR3 length: 11 amino acids.

The rearrangement joins TRBV7-9 to TRBJ2-7; D might be TRBD2 (5 bases). There are 13 residues in the CDR3. Germline V gene lookup returns CDR1 SEHNR and CDR2 FQNEAQ (reference sequence). V was clipped by 3 bases and J by 4 bases, with 10 bases between them. Here the CDR3 DNA reads TGTGCCAGCAGCTTCCCCGAGGGTTACGAGCAGTACTTC. Its translation is CASSFPEGYEQYF.

The genes are TRBV11-2 and TRBJ1-2; no definite D call. Germline values: CDR1 SGHAT, CDR2 FQNNGV. V lost 2 bases to trimming and J lost 5 bases, with 18 bases between them. The CDR3 sequence is 16 residues long. The CDR3 here is CASSLLELGFVYGYTF. DNA of the CDR3: TGTGCCAGCAGCTTATTAGAGCTGGGTTTTGTTTATGGCTACACCTTC. Full variable domain (outside the CDR3, taken from reference TRBV11-2 and TRBJ1-2): EAGVAQSPRYKIIEKRQSVAFWCNPISGHATLYWYQQILGQGPKLLIQFQNNGVVDDSQLPKDRFSAERLKGVDSTLKIQPAKLEDSAVYLCASSLLELGFVYGYTFGSGTRLTVV.

The chain employs TRBV9 and TRBJ1-6; TRBD1 agrees at 9 bases. The CDR3 sequence is 15 residues long. The ends lost 0 bases at V and 10 bases at J; junction bases unmatched: 5. Looked up from germline, CDR1 is SGDLS and CDR2 is YYNGEE. The CDR3 DNA is TGTGCCAGCAGCGTAGCTGGGACAGGGAGGTCACCCCTCCACTTT. Translating gives CASSVAGTGRSPLHF.

The V gene is TRBV14, the J gene TRBJ1-2; the D is unclear. The germline CDR1 and CDR2 sequences are SGHDN and FVKESK. V lost 4 bases to trimming and J lost 3 bases, with 9 bases between them. This CDR3 has 13 residues. The CDR3 is CASSPLLHYGYTF. DNA of the CDR3: TGTGCCAGCAGCCCTCTTCTCCACTATGGCTACACCTTC.

This clone is a singleton in its sample. The chain uses TRBV7-9 and TRBJ1-1; 7 bases map to TRBD1. The CDR3 consists of 12 residues. Trimming took 6 bases from V and 8 from J; bases not matched to a gene: 6. Germline CDR1 is SEHNR and CDR2 is FQNEAQ (reference sequence). CDR3 DNA: TGTGCCAGCAGTTTTGAGACAGGGGAAGCTTTCTTT. Its translation: CASSFETGEAFF.

The CDR3 sequence is CASSHTSGSGAGELFF. The CDR3 DNA sequence: TGTGCCAGCAGCCATACGTCCGGCTCGGGGGCCGGGGAGCTGTTTTTT. This chain uses TRBV7-9 with TRBJ2-2; D is possibly TRBD2 (6 bases). This CDR3 comprises 16 residues. Germline-derived CDR1 and CDR2 are SEHNR and FQNEAQ (reference sequence). Trimming removed 5 bases at V and 6 bases at J, with 19 bases between.